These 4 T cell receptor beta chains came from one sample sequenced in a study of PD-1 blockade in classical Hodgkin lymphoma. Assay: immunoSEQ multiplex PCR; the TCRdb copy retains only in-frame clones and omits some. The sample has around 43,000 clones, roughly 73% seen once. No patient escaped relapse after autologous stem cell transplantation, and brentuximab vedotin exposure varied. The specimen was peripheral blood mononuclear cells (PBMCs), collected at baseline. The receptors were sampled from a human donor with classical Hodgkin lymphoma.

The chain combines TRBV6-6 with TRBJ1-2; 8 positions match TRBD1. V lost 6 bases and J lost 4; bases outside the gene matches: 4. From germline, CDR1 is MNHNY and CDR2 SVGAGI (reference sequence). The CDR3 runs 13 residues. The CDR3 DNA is TGTGCCAGCAGGCTCGGGACAGGCTATGGCTACACCTTC. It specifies CASRLGTGYGYTF.

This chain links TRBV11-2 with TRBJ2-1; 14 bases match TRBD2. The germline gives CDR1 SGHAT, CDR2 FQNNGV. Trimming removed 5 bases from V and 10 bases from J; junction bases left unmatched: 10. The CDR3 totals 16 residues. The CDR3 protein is CASSPQTSGGAGEQFF. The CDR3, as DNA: TGTGCCAGCAGCCCTCAGACTAGCGGGGGGGCCGGGGAGCAGTTCTTC.

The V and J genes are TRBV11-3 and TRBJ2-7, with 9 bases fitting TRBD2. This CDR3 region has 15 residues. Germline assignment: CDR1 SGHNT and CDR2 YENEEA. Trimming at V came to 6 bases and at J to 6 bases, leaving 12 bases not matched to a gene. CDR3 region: CASRVTGTSKAEQYF. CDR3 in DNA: TGTGCCAGCAGGGTAACCGGGACTAGCAAGGCCGAGCAGTACTTC.

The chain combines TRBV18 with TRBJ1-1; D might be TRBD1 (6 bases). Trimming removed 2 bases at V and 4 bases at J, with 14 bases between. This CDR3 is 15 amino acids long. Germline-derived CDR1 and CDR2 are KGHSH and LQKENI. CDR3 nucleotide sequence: TGTGCCAGCTCACCAGAGTGGGGGGCAGGCACTGAAGCTTTCTTT. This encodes CASSPEWGAGTEAFF.